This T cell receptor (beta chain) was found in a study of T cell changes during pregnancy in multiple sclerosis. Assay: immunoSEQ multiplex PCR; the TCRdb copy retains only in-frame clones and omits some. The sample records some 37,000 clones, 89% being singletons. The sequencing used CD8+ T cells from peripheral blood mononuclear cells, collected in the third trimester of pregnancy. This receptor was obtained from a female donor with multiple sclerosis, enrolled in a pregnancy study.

CDR3 loop: CASSPRVFHTGELFF. The CDR3 bases are TGTGCCAGCAGCCCCAGGGTCTTCCACACCGGGGAGCTGTTTTTT. This chain connects TRBV6-6 to TRBJ2-2; tentative D call: TRBD1 (5 bases). The germline gives CDR1 MNHNY, CDR2 SVGAGI (reference sequence). The V gene lost 6 bases and the J gene lost 3 bases, with 14 bases spanning the gap. This CDR3 contains 15 residues.